What follows are 17 T cell receptor beta chains derived from one specimen sequenced in a study of shared clonotypes between healthy human individuals. Produced via immunoSEQ multiplex PCR; TCRdb's table is partial and in-frame only. The profile shows approximately 840,000 clones, about 96% of them singletons. The naive CD8 fraction comprised CD45RO-negative cells positively selected for CCR7 and excluded terminally differentiated effector memory CD45RA+ cells. Sequencing used naive CD8+ T cells sorted from blood. The receptors derive from a man aged 25-40 years in good health.

V gene TRBV2 combines with J gene TRBJ2-7, with TRBD1 matching 9 bases. V trimming: 6 bases; J trimming: 2 bases; junction bases outside the gene matches: 8. The CDR3 is 15 amino acids. Germline loops: CDR1 SNHLY, CDR2 FYNNEI. CDR3 region: CASRHDRGRTYEQYF. The CDR3 coding sequence is TGTGCCAGCAGACATGACAGGGGGAGAACCTACGAGCAGTACTTC.

This clone has just one count. The DNA for the CDR3 is TGCGCCAGCAGGTGGAGGGTTACGGGAGGGCCGACAGATACGCAGTATTTT. This translates into CASRWRVTGGPTDTQYF. The V call is TRBV4-1, the J call TRBJ2-3; 8 nucleotides line up with TRBD2. V was clipped by 6 bases and J by 3 bases; unmatched bases: 14. CDR1 is MGHRA, CDR2 YSYEKL, per germline. The CDR3 totals 17 residues.

This CDR3 is CASSFAGGRADTQYF. DNA for the CDR3: TGTGCCAGCAGTTTCGCAGGGGGTCGGGCAGATACGCAGTATTTT. The chain has TRBV27 and TRBJ2-3, with 7 bases lining up with TRBD1. The germline V gene has CDR1 MNHEY and CDR2 SMNVEV (reference sequence). The CDR3 sequence is 15 residues long. Trimming at V came to 3 bases and at J to 4 bases, leaving 7 bases not matched to a gene.

This clone was seen once. The CDR3 spells CASSLDPSYEQYF. In DNA form, the CDR3 reads TGTGCCAGCAGCTTAGACCCCTCCTACGAGCAGTACTTC. The chain recombines TRBV7-2 with TRBJ2-7; D is undetermined. The CDR3 is made up of 13 amino acids. Germline assignment: CDR1 SGHTA and CDR2 FQGNSA. V was cut by 1 base and J by 0 bases, with 4 bases left in between.

The chain is built from TRBV2 and TRBJ1-5, with D unclear. Between the trimmed V and J ends, which lost 4 bases and 7 bases, there was a span of 11 bases. Per the germline V gene, CDR1 is SNHLY and CDR2 is FYNNEI. The CDR3 spans 13 residues. This CDR3 is CASSVFRIQPQHF. Here the CDR3 DNA reads TGTGCCAGCAGTGTGTTTCGGATCCAGCCCCAGCATTTT.

CDR3 sequence (DNA): TGTGCCAGCAGTTCGCCCGGGACAGGGCACAATGAGCAGTTCTTC. Amino acid sequence: CASSSPGTGHNEQFF. The rearrangement joins TRBV27 to TRBJ2-1, with 9 bases aligning to TRBD1. V dropped 4 bases and J dropped 5; count of bases not matched to a gene: 6. CDR3 length: 15 amino acids. The V gene's germline CDR1 is MNHEY and CDR2 SMNVEV (reference sequence).

With regard to this clone: Other nucleotide sequences from this sample produce the same CDR3. The chain has TRBV29-1 and TRBJ2-1; D gene unclear. This CDR3 spans 12 amino acids. Per germline, CDR1 SQVTM and CDR2 ANQGSEA. V was clipped by 1 base and J by 3 bases, with 4 bases between them. CDR3 loop: CSVEGHYNEQFF. The CDR3, as DNA: TGCAGCGTTGAAGGACACTACAATGAGCAGTTCTTC.

The genes are TRBV6-1 and TRBJ2-1; 10 bases match TRBD2. Germline CDR1 is MNHNS and CDR2 is SASEGT. The ends lost 7 bases at V and 8 bases at J; junction bases unmatched: 8. This CDR3 is built from 14 residues. This chain's CDR3 is CASIVKREGDEQFF. Written as DNA, the CDR3 is TGTGCCAGCATCGTTAAGCGGGAGGGCGATGAGCAGTTCTTC.

A word on this clone: Distinct nucleotide sequences in the sample also encode this CDR3. The chain carries TRBV6-5 and TRBJ2-1, with 9 bases aligning to TRBD2. Germline values: CDR1 MNHEY, CDR2 SVGAGI. There are 15 residues in the CDR3. Trimming cost V 3 bases and J 1 base; bases outside gene matches: 1. This CDR3 reads CASSYSGSSYNEQFF. CDR3 DNA: TGTGCCAGCAGTTATAGCGGGAGTTCCTACAATGAGCAGTTCTTC.

This chain uses TRBV18 with TRBJ2-7; maybe TRBD2 (6 bases). Germline V gene lookup returns CDR1 KGHSH and CDR2 LQKENI. V was trimmed by 5 bases and J by 5 bases, leaving 19 bases between them. The CDR3 covers 15 residues. Here the CDR3 DNA reads TGTGCCAGCTCAGCGCCGGGACTGACGGGTAACGAGCAGTACTTC. Its translation is CASSAPGLTGNEQYF.

The chain combines TRBV6-5 with TRBJ2-1; D may be TRBD1 or TRBD2 (5 bases each). The ends were cut back, 3 bases at V and 8 bases at J, with 14 bases in the middle. This CDR3 is built from 14 residues. The germline CDR1 and CDR2 sequences are MNHEY and SVGAGI. The CDR3 DNA is TGTGCCAGCAGTTATGGGACGGAGCCTGATGAGCAGTTCTTC. It translates to CASSYGTEPDEQFF.

V usage is TRBV29-1 and J usage is TRBJ2-1; 9 bases are a match to TRBD1. The CDR3 runs 14 residues. V lost 1 base, J lost 8 bases, and 6 bases stayed unmatched. Germline V gives CDR1 SQVTM, CDR2 ANQGSEA. The chain's CDR3 is CSVEGDRAYYEQFF. The CDR3 bases are TGCAGCGTTGAAGGGGACAGGGCTTACTATGAGCAGTTCTTC.

The chain joins TRBV2 to TRBJ1-5; D is undetermined. CDR3 length equals 13 residues. V was shortened by 7 bases and J by 0 bases, with 7 bases between the two germline ends. In germline, CDR1 is SNHLY, CDR2 FYNNEI. In DNA, the CDR3 is TGTGCCAGCATGCGGGATAGCAATCAGCCCCAGCATTTT. Translated: CASMRDSNQPQHF.

The chain is built from TRBV5-6 and TRBJ1-2; no clear D. The CDR3 runs to 14 residues. Germline V CDR1 and CDR2: SGHDT, YYEEEE. Trimming removed 0 bases from V and 5 bases from J, with 11 bases in between. The CDR3 nucleotides are TGTGCCAGCAGCTTGGCCGGGCCAGCTTATGGCTACACCTTC. It is translated as CASSLAGPAYGYTF.

The CDR3 here is CASRQAGTYNEQFF. The DNA for the CDR3 is TGTGCCAGCAGGCAAGCGGGAACCTACAATGAGCAGTTCTTC. The chain is built from TRBV27 and TRBJ2-1, with 7 bases matching TRBD2. CDR3 length: 14 residues. Germline V lookup: CDR1 MNHEY, CDR2 SMNVEV (reference sequence). V gave up 6 bases and J gave up 2 bases; unmatched junction bases: 4.

A word on this clone: Other DNA sequences in the same sample also yield this CDR3. The genes are TRBV6-5 and TRBJ2-2; no clear D gene. The V gene lost 6 bases and the J gene lost 4 bases, with 6 bases spanning the gap. The CDR3 consists of 12 residues. Germline assignment: CDR1 MNHEY and CDR2 SVGAGI. The CDR3 loop is CASSLSTGELFF. CDR3 nucleotide sequence: TGTGCCAGCAGCCTTAGCACCGGGGAGCTGTTTTTT.

V is TRBV29-1 and J is TRBJ2-3; the D gene is possibly TRBD2 (5 bases). Trimming pared 5 bases from V and 2 bases from J, leaving 8 bases between. CDR3 length: 12 amino acids. The germline CDR1 and CDR2 sequences are SQVTM and ANQGSEA. CDR3 sequence reads: CSVSADTDTQYF. The CDR3 DNA follows: TGCAGCGTTTCAGCGGACACAGATACGCAGTATTTT.